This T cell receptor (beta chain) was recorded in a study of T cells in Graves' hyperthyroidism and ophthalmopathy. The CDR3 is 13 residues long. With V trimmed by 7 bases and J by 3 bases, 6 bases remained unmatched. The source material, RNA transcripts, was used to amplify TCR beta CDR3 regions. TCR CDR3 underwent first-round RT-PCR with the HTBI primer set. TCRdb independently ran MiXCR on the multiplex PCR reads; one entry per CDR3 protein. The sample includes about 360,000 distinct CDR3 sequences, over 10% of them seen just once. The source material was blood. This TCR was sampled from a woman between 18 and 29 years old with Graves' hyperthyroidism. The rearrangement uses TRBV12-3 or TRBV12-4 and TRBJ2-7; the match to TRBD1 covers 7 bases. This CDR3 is CASKGDSYYEQYF. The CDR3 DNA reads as TGTGCCAGCAAGGGGGACAGCTACTACGAGCAGTACTTC.